This T cell receptor beta chain appears in the sequencing data of a study of blood T cell repertoires in COVID-19. Clones were read by immunoSEQ multiplex PCR, and TCRdb kept only the in-frame ones, dropping some. The data show 150,000 to 200,000 clones, 70% to 85% seen once. Deletions cut 2 bases from V and 5 bases from J, with 9 bases between. Germline V gene sequence: CDR1 LGHDT, CDR2 YNNKEL (reference sequence). CDR3 length: 13 amino acids. The origin of this receptor is a human donor in a cohort sampled during active COVID-19. This chain uses TRBV3-1 (or the pseudogene TRBV3-2) with TRBJ1-1, with D uncertain. Sequences were obtained from peripheral blood. This CDR3 is CASSQPGETEAFF. CDR3 bases: TGTGCCAGCAGCCAACCAGGTGAAACTGAAGCTTTCTTT.